This record looks at one T cell receptor beta chain sequence and its context. Its antigen is unknown. This sample was included in a study of T-cell memory formation after mild COVID-19. Study as a whole: In these data, TCR clusters were largely donor specific.

TCRdb ran MiXCR on the 5' RACE reads and lists one entry per CDR3 protein. Of 350,000 or so distinct CDR3 sequences listed, approximately 21% are singletons. Overall study findings and caveats: CD4+ clones that contracted lay mainly in CM and EM; CD8+ ones lay in EMRA. A second wave expanding day 15 to 37 was CD4+-biased; contracting clones were balanced. Pre-infection memory already had some responding clones, implying cross-reactive memory joined.

Sequenced sample: PBMCs or a T cell subset sorted from them (not recorded which). This clonotype originated in an adult woman who had mild COVID-19 (a few samples of this study predate the infection). Cell type and time point are not known.

In DNA, the CDR3 is TGTGCCAGCAGCAACACCGGGACATTACCTGAAGCTTTCTTT. Translating it yields CASSNTGTLPEAFF. This chain uses TRBV7-9 with TRBJ1-1; D perhaps matches TRBD1 (6 bases). CDR1 SEHNR and CDR2 FQNEAQ come from the germline V gene (reference sequence). This CDR3 is 14 amino acids long. V dropped 5 bases and J dropped 6 bases, with 16 bases sitting between them.